The 16 T cell receptor beta chains listed next were all sequenced from one sample in a study of cytomegalovirus exposure and HLA in healthy donors (dated by TCRdb to the late 2010s). The library was built by means of the immunoSEQ multiplex PCR assay. For the multiplex PCR, a mixture combining 60 forward primers for TCR Vbeta segments and 13 reverse primers for TCR Jbeta segments was used. The source is immuneACCESS, and TCRdb retained only in-frame sequences with V and J called. Part of the clones is not carried over; for the studies checked, unresolved V genes explain less than half of this, and the remainder is unexplained. This sample is represented by 90,000 to 120,000 clones; less than 85% of them were singletons. Approximately 15% of the sample belongs to the ten largest clones. The specimen sequenced was PBMCs. These receptors were obtained from a middle-aged woman in good health and CMV-seropositive.

The CDR3 coding sequence is TGTGCCATCAGTGAGAGTGACTACTACAATGAGCAGTTCTTC. Translated, it gives CAISESDYYNEQFF. The rearrangement uses TRBV10-3 and TRBJ2-1; perhaps TRBD2 as D (5 bases). In germline, CDR1 is ENHRY, CDR2 SYGVKD. V shed 2 bases and J shed 3 bases, with 8 bases lying between them. The CDR3 loop spans 14 amino acids.

J is TRBJ2-2 and V is TRBV4-1; D gene uncertain. The CDR3 is 16 amino acids. The germline V gene encodes CDR1 MGHRA and CDR2 YSYEKL. Trimming cost V 1 base and J 4 bases, with 13 bases left between them. For the CDR3, the DNA is TGCGCCAGCAGCCAAGGTAGAGGAGCCTCCACCGGGGAGCTGTTTTTT. It is translated as CASSQGRGASTGELFF.

The rearrangement uses TRBV10-3 and TRBJ2-5; D unresolved. CDR1 and CDR2 from the germline V gene are ENHRY and SYGVKD. The CDR3 covers 13 residues. Trimming stripped 8 bases from V and 2 bases from J, with 12 bases between. The CDR3 DNA is TGTGCCATCGCCCCGGTACTTCAAGAGACCCAGTACTTC. It yields the protein CAIAPVLQETQYF.

The CDR3 DNA reads as TGTGCCATCAGCGGACAGGGTGGAAGGTCCTATAATTCACCCCTCCACTTT. Translation: CAISGQGGRSYNSPLHF. J is TRBJ1-6 and V is TRBV10-3, with 8 bases that match TRBD1. CDR1 is ENHRY and CDR2 is SYGVKD in the germline V gene. V lost 6 bases, J lost 1 base, and 8 bases stayed unmatched. The CDR3 length is 17 residues.

This chain links TRBV14 with TRBJ1-2; D not resolved. The CDR3 length is 13 residues. The V gene's germline CDR1 is SGHDN and CDR2 FVKESK. V was clipped by 3 bases and J by 5 bases, with 10 bases between them. The CDR3 sequence is CASSQEERYGYTF. The DNA for the CDR3 is TGTGCCAGCAGCCAGGAGGAGAGATATGGCTACACCTTC.

The chain links TRBV2 to TRBJ1-6, with D perhaps matching TRBD1 (6 bases). This CDR3 is 15 amino acids long. V was shortened by 2 bases and J by 7 bases, with 12 bases between the two germline ends. Germline V gene data show CDR1 as SNHLY and CDR2 as FYNNEI. The CDR3 DNA reads TGTGCCAGCAGTGAATCCAGGGGAATGAATTCACCCCTCCACTTT. Translating gives CASSESRGMNSPLHF.

CDR3 loop: CSVERLAGGVSSYNEQFF. In DNA form, the CDR3 reads TGCAGCGTTGAACGGCTAGCGGGGGGGGTTAGCTCCTACAATGAGCAGTTCTTC. V usage is TRBV29-1 and J usage is TRBJ2-1; 12 nucleotides line up with TRBD2. From germline, CDR1 is SQVTM and CDR2 ANQGSEA. J gave up 0 bases and V 2 bases, and 8 bases lay outside the gene matches. CDR3 length: 18 residues.

The chain uses TRBV4-3 and TRBJ1-2; TRBD1 aligns across 10 bases. The germline V gene has CDR1 LGHNA and CDR2 YSLEER. The trim removed 0 bases at V and 6 bases at J, leaving 7 bases unmatched. The CDR3 runs to 16 residues. CDR3 sequence reads: CASSQDPGTGVNGYTF. CDR3 bases: TGCGCCAGCAGCCAAGATCCGGGGACAGGGGTAAATGGCTACACCTTC.

This clone turned up a few times. The chain recombines TRBV15 with TRBJ1-1; D gene ambiguous. Germline V gene lookup returns CDR1 LNHNV and CDR2 YYDKDF (reference sequence). The CDR3 totals 14 residues. Trimming pared 4 bases from V and 1 base from J, leaving 10 bases between. The DNA of the CDR3 is TGTGCCACCAGCAAAACGACTGGGAACACTGAAGCTTTCTTT. Translated: CATSKTTGNTEAFF. Supplemented by reference TRBV15 and TRBJ1-1, the full variable domain reads DAMVIQNPRYQVTQFGKPVTLSCSQTLNHNVMYWYQQKSSQAPKLLFHYYDKDFNNEADTPDNFQSRRPNTSFCFLDIRSPGLGDTAMYLCATSKTTGNTEAFFGQGTRLTVV.

The CDR3 loop is CASSQGPPGQRNSPLHF. The CDR3 DNA reads as TGCGCCAGCAGCCAAGGGCCTCCGGGACAGAGGAATTCACCCCTCCACTTT. The V and J genes are TRBV4-1 and TRBJ1-6, with 7 bases fitting TRBD1. J was trimmed by 7 bases and V by 1 base; bases with no gene match: 10. The CDR3 is 17 amino acids. The germline CDR1 and CDR2 sequences are MGHRA and YSYEKL.

This chain connects TRBV11-2 to TRBJ1-3; possible D gene TRBD1, 6 bases. The V gene lost 6 bases and the J gene lost 8 bases, with 17 bases spanning the gap. The V gene's germline CDR1 is SGHAT and CDR2 FQNNGV. The CDR3 runs to 14 residues. The CDR3, as DNA: TGTGCCAGCAGTCCGACAGGTCACATTGACACCATATATTTT. Protein product: CASSPTGHIDTIYF.

CDR3 residues: CASSDIGGPYNEQFF. The CDR3 DNA follows: TGTGCCAGCAGTGATATAGGAGGACCATACAATGAGCAGTTCTTC. This sequence joins TRBV6-1 and TRBJ2-1; a weak D match, TRBD2 (5 bases). The V gene lost 3 bases and the J gene lost 4 bases, with 13 bases spanning the gap. The CDR3 consists of 15 residues. Germline CDR1 reads MNHNS; CDR2 reads SASEGT.

This chain links TRBV30 with TRBJ2-7; perhaps TRBD1 as D (5 bases). CDR1 and CDR2 from the germline V gene are GTSNPN and SVGIG (reference sequence). V dropped 5 bases and J dropped 5 bases, with 13 bases sitting between them. The CDR3 length is 12 residues. The CDR3 is CAWDSGSHEQYF. The CDR3 coding sequence is TGTGCCTGGGATTCAGGGTCCCACGAGCAGTACTTC.

This rearrangement joins TRBV5-4 to TRBJ2-3, with TRBD1 matching over 10 bases. The CDR3 sequence is 16 residues long. Germline CDR1 is SGHNT and CDR2 is YYREEE (reference sequence). J gave up 6 bases and V 4 bases, and 11 bases lay outside the gene matches. The CDR3 DNA reads TGTGCCAGCAGCCTGGCGACAGGGGGCGCATCGGATACGCAGTATTTT. Its protein is CASSLATGGASDTQYF.

This clone turned up a few times. The rearrangement uses TRBV15 and TRBJ2-1; 15 bases line up with TRBD2. Germline V gives CDR1 LNHNV, CDR2 YYDKDF (reference sequence). This CDR3 has 13 residues. V lost 3 bases and J lost 15; bases outside the gene matches: 3. CDR3 sequence reads: CATSRGLAGGMFF. The CDR3 nucleotides read TGTGCCACCAGCAGGGGACTAGCGGGGGGTATGTTCTTC.

There are a few counts of this clone. In DNA form, the CDR3 reads TGCGCCAGCAGCCAAGATTTCGGGACAGGGGGCGGCGAGCAGTACTTC. Its protein is CASSQDFGTGGGEQYF. V gene TRBV4-1 combines with J gene TRBJ2-7; 12 bases align to TRBD1. V shed 0 bases, J shed 6 bases, and the junction held 6 bases outside the gene matches. Per the germline V gene, CDR1 is MGHRA and CDR2 is YSYEKL. CDR3 length equals 16 residues.